These 14 T cell receptor beta chains came from one sample sequenced in a study of shared clonotypes between healthy human individuals. Terminally differentiated effector memory CD45RA+ cells were left out of the naive CD8 fraction, which was CD45RO-negative and positively selected for CCR7. TCRdb's copy holds only in-frame clones and misses some; the assay was immunoSEQ multiplex PCR. The repertoire holds some 2.1 million clones, with less than 95% as singletons. Input material: naive CD8+ T cells sorted from blood. The receptors derive from a man aged 18 to 29 in good health.

V is TRBV10-2 and J is TRBJ2-7, with D maybe TRBD1 (5 bases). V was clipped by 5 bases and J by 7 bases, with 9 bases between them. The CDR3 loop spans 11 amino acids. Germline assignment: CDR1 WSHSY and CDR2 SAAADI. This chain's CDR3 is CASSSGLEQYF. CDR3 DNA: TGCGCCAGCAGTTCAGGGTTGGAGCAGTACTTC.

This chain uses TRBV6-1 with TRBJ2-5, with TRBD1 identical over 8 bases. CDR3 size: 12 residues. The V gene end was trimmed by 8 bases and the J gene end by 5 bases; junction bases not matched to a gene: 4. The germline CDR1 and CDR2 sequences are MNHNS and SASEGT. CDR3: CASGRTGETQYF. In DNA, the CDR3 is TGTGCCAGCGGTCGGACAGGGGAGACCCAGTACTTC.

In nucleotides, the CDR3 is TGTGCCAGCAGTGGGTTAGCGGGGGGCCCGGCCTACGAGCAGTACTTC. As protein: CASSGLAGGPAYEQYF. V usage is TRBV2 and J usage is TRBJ2-7; 10 positions match TRBD2. Looked up from germline, CDR1 is SNHLY and CDR2 is FYNNEI. This CDR3 comprises 16 residues. V was clipped by 4 bases and J by 2 bases; unmatched bases: 8.

The J gene is TRBJ2-4, the V gene TRBV2, with TRBD1 matching 10 bases. This CDR3 region has 13 residues. Germline loops: CDR1 SNHLY, CDR2 FYNNEI. J gave up 7 bases and V 9 bases, and 6 bases lay outside the gene matches. This CDR3 is CASSDRGENIQYF. In nucleotides, the CDR3 is TGTGCCAGTTCGGACAGGGGGGAGAACATTCAGTACTTC.

This sequence joins TRBV6-6 and TRBJ2-7; D remains unclear. Looked up from germline, CDR1 is MNHNY and CDR2 is SVGAGI (reference sequence). This CDR3 is 13 amino acids long. V lost 2 bases and J lost 5, with 10 bases in between. The CDR3 nucleotides are TGTGCCAGCAGTTACGTGGTGAGCGACGAGCAGTACTTC. This gives the protein CASSYVVSDEQYF.

This chain joins TRBV5-1 and TRBJ2-3; a possible D gene is TRBD2 (6 bases). V shed 4 bases and J shed 2 bases, with 17 bases lying between them. The CDR3 covers 16 residues. The germline V gene encodes CDR1 SGHRS and CDR2 YFSETQ. The CDR3 DNA follows: TGCGCCAGCAGCCCCAAAGGGCGGGATTACACAGATACGCAGTATTTT. It codes for CASSPKGRDYTDTQYF.

The chain is built from TRBV7-2 and TRBJ2-3, with 8 bases matching TRBD2. Per germline, CDR1 SGHTA and CDR2 FQGNSA. The junction had 0 bases not matched to a gene; V was cut back by 5 bases and J by 5 bases. This CDR3 is 12 amino acids long. This chain's CDR3 is CASSREGDTQYF. DNA for the CDR3: TGTGCCAGCAGCCGGGAGGGAGATACGCAGTATTTT. The full variable domain, with the rest looked up from reference TRBV7-2 and TRBJ2-3, is GAGVSQSPSNKVTEKGKDVELRCDPISGHTALYWYRQSLGQGLEFLIYFQGNSAPDKSGLPSDRFSAERTGGSVSTLTIQRTQQEDSAVYLCASSREGDTQYFGPGTRLTVL.

The chain joins TRBV2 to TRBJ2-1; D is uncertain. Per germline, CDR1 SNHLY and CDR2 FYNNEI. This CDR3 comprises 13 residues. V was shortened by 7 bases and J by 10 bases, with 17 bases between the two germline ends. The CDR3 coding sequence is TGTGCCAGCATTTTTCAAGGACCAGACGAGCAGTTCTTC. It codes for CASIFQGPDEQFF.

In this sample, this clone turned up once. The chain carries TRBV5-5 and TRBJ2-7; TRBD1 matches at 7 bases. This CDR3 contains 15 residues. Trimming took 2 bases from V and 2 from J; bases not matched to a gene: 7. The germline V gene has CDR1 SGHKS and CDR2 YYEKEE (reference sequence). This chain's CDR3 is CASSFRDSDTYEQYF. CDR3 coding DNA: TGTGCCAGCAGCTTCCGGGACAGTGACACCTACGAGCAGTACTTC.

This rearrangement joins TRBV10-2 to TRBJ1-1, with D possibly matching TRBD1 (5 bases). CDR3 length: 12 residues. From germline, CDR1 is WSHSY and CDR2 SAAADI. The germline V and J ends were trimmed by 9 bases and 0 bases, with 8 bases remaining between them. CDR3 sequence reads: CASGTVNTEAFF. Written as DNA, the CDR3 is TGCGCCAGTGGGACGGTGAACACTGAAGCTTTCTTT.

The rearrangement links TRBV13 to TRBJ2-7, with 8 nucleotides matching TRBD2. Germline V gene lookup returns CDR1 PRHDT and CDR2 FYEKMQ (reference sequence). The CDR3 runs to 17 residues. V was clipped by 0 bases and J by 4 bases; unmatched bases: 11. The CDR3 bases are TGTGCCAGCAGCTTAGGCTCCTCACCGGGAGGGACTTACGAGCAGTACTTC. It is translated as CASSLGSSPGGTYEQYF.

The chain joins TRBV11-2 to TRBJ2-5, with TRBD2 matching 7 bases. Germline CDR1 is SGHAT and CDR2 is FQNNGV. After removal of 2 bases from V and 3 bases from J, the junction contained 3 bases not matched to a gene. The CDR3 is made up of 14 amino acids. CDR3 coding DNA: TGTGCCAGCAGCTTACTAGCGGCTAAAGAGACCCAGTACTTC. Amino acid sequence: CASSLLAAKETQYF.

The chain uses TRBV6-9 and TRBJ2-3; D may be TRBD2 (6 bases). CDR3 length equals 15 residues. Between the trimmed V and J ends, which lost 11 bases and 6 bases, there was a span of 24 bases. Germline CDR1 is MNHGY and CDR2 is SVAAGI. The CDR3: CAGREGRRARDTQYF. The DNA for the CDR3 is TGTGCCGGCCGAGAGGGCAGGAGGGCGAGGGATACGCAGTATTTT.

Comments on this clone: Distinct nucleotide sequences in the sample also encode this CDR3. The chain couples TRBV6-1 to TRBJ2-7, with D perhaps TRBD1 or TRBD2 (5 bases each). The CDR3 sequence is 13 residues long. V lost 8 bases, J lost 2 bases, and 13 bases lay in between. CDR1 and CDR2 (germline): MNHNS, SASEGT. This CDR3 reads CASSPRGAYEQYF. The CDR3 region has the DNA TGTGCCAGCTCACCGCGAGGGGCCTACGAGCAGTACTTC.